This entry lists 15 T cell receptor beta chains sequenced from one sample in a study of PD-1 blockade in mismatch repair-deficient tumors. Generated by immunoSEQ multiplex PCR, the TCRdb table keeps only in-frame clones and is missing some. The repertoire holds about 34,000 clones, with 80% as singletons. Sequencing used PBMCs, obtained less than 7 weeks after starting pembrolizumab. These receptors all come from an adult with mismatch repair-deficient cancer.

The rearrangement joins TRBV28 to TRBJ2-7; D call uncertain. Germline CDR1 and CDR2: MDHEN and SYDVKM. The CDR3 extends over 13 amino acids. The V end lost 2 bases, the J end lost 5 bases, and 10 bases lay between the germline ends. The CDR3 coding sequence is TGTGCCAGCAGTTTAGGTCTAATAGACGAGCAGTACTTC. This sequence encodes CASSLGLIDEQYF.

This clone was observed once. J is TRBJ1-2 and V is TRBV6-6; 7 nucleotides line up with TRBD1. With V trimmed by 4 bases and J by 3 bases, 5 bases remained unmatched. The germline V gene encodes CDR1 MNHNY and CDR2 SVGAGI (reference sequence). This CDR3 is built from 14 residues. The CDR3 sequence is CASSFPGQYYGYTF. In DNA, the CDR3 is TGTGCCAGCAGTTTCCCGGGACAGTACTATGGCTACACCTTC.

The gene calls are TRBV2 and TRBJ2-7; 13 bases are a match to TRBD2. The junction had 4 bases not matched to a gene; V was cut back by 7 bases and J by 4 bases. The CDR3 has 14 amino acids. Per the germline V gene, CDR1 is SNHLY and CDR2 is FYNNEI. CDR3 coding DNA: TGTGCCAGCATTCTGGGACTAGCGGGATACGAGCAGTACTTC. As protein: CASILGLAGYEQYF. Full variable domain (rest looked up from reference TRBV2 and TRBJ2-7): EPEVTQTPSHQVTQMGQEVILRCVPISNHLYFYWYRQILGQKVEFLVSFYNNEISEKSEIFDDQFSVERPDGSNFTLKIRSTKLEDSAMYFCASILGLAGYEQYFGPGTRLTVT.

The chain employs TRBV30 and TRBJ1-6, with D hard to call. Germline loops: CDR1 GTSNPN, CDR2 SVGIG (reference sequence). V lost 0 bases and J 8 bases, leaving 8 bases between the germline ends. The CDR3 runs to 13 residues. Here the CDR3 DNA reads TGTGCCTGGAGTGTAAACGTAGATTCACCCCTCCACTTT. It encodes CAWSVNVDSPLHF.

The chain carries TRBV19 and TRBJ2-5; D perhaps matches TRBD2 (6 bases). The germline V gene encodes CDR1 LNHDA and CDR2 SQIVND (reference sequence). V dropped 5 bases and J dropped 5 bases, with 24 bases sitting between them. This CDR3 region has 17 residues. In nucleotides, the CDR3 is TGTGCCAGTAGTGCCCCCGGGACCTCCTTAAGCGGGGAGACCCAGTACTTC. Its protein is CASSAPGTSLSGETQYF.

This CDR3 is CASSLGAGGGQPQHF. CDR3 DNA: TGCGCCAGCAGCTTGGGGGCAGGGGGCGGTCAGCCCCAGCATTTT. The chain has TRBV5-1 and TRBJ1-5; 8 positions match TRBD1. The CDR3 sequence is 15 residues long. With 0 bases clipped from V and 6 bases from J, the junction kept 5 bases outside the gene matches. Germline V gives CDR1 SGHRS, CDR2 YFSETQ. The full variable domain, rest sourced from reference TRBV5-1 and TRBJ1-5, is KAGVTQTPRYLIKTRGQQVTLSCSPISGHRSVSWYQQTPGQGLQFLFEYFSETQRNKGNFPGRFSGRQFSNSRSEMNVSTLELGDSALYLCASSLGAGGGQPQHFGDGTRLSIL.

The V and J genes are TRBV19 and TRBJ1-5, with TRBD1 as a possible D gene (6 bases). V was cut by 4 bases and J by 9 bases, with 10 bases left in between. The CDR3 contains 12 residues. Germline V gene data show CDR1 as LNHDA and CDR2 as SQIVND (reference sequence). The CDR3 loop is CASSTMDRPQHF. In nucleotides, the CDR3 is TGTGCCAGTAGTACCATGGACAGGCCCCAGCATTTT.

Here the CDR3 DNA reads TGTGCCAGCAGTTTTACCGGGACAGGGGGCGAAAAACTGTTTTTT. Its protein is CASSFTGTGGEKLFF. The gene calls are TRBV7-9 and TRBJ1-4; 12 bases match TRBD1. The CDR3 is made up of 15 amino acids. The V gene's germline CDR1 is SEHNR and CDR2 FQNEAQ (reference sequence). V trimming: 6 bases; J trimming: 8 bases; junction bases outside the gene matches: 7.

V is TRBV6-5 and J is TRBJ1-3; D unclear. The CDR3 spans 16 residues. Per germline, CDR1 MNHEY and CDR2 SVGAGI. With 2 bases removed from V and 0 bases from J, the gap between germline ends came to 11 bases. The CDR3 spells CASSYAGFGSGNTIYF. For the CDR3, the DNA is TGTGCCAGCAGTTACGCGGGCTTCGGCTCTGGAAACACCATATATTTT.

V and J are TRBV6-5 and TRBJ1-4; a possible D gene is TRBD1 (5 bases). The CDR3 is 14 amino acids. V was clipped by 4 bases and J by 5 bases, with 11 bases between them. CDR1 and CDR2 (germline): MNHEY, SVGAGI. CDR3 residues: CASSSLRGNEKLFF. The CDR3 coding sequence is TGTGCCAGCAGTTCCCTCCGGGGGAATGAAAAACTGTTTTTT.

As DNA, the CDR3 is TGTGCCTCCCTCACAGATACGCAGTATTTT. It encodes CASLTDTQYF. The chain has TRBV30 and TRBJ2-3, with D unclear. Looked up from germline, CDR1 is GTSNPN and CDR2 is SVGIG (reference sequence). With 7 bases removed from V and 2 bases from J, the gap between germline ends came to 4 bases. The CDR3 is made up of 10 amino acids. Full variable domain (rest looked up from reference TRBV30 and TRBJ2-3): SQTIHQWPATLVQPVGSPLSLECTVEGTSNPNLYWYRQAAGRGLQLLFYSVGIGQISSEVPQNLSASRPQDRQFILSSKKLLLSDSGFYLCASLTDTQYFGPGTRLTVL.

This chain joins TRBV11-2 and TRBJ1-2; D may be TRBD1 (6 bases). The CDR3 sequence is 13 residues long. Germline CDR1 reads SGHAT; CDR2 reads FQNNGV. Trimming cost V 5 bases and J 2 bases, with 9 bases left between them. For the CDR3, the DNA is TGTGCCAGCAGCCAGGGGTTCAACTATGGCTACACCTTC. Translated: CASSQGFNYGYTF.

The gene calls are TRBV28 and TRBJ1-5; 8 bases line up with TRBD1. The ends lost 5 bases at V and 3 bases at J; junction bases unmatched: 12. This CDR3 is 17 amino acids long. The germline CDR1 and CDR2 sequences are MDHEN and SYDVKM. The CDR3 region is CASSEPGQDSTNQPQHF. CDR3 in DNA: TGTGCCAGCAGTGAGCCGGGACAGGATTCTACCAATCAGCCCCAGCATTTT.

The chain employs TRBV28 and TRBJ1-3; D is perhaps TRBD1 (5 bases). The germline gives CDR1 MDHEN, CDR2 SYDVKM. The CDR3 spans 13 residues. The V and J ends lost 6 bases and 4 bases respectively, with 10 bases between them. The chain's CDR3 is CASRIGGGNTIYF. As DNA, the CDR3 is TGTGCCAGCAGGATCGGGGGAGGAAACACCATATATTTT.

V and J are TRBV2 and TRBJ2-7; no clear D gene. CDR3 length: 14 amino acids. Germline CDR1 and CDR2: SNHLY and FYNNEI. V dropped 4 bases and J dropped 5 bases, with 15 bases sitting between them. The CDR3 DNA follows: TGTGCCAGCAGTGCCTCCACTTTTGGAGACGAGCAGTACTTC. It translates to CASSASTFGDEQYF.